This T cell receptor (beta chain) comes out of a study of cytomegalovirus exposure and HLA in healthy donors. Study-level information: Of the donors genotyped, several hundred in all, about 76% fell in the Caucasian-associated ancestry cluster. Study-wide results and caveats: A later analysis found most CMV-associated TCR beta chains apparently HLA-restricted. Earlier results showed most TCR beta V segments being productive about 87% or about 30% of the time.

Remarks on this clone: The target antigen is unknown.

This CDR3 has 15 residues. CDR1 is MNHNS, CDR2 SASEGT, per germline. The J segment lost 2 bases and the V segment lost 4 bases, leaving 4 bases of the junction unmatched. The primer mix had 60 Vbeta and 13 Jbeta primers. The method was immunoSEQ multiplex PCR; TCRdb's version includes in-frame clones alone and lacks a portion of them. The table has approximately 110,000 clones, roughly 71% seen once. The receptor's source is a man aged 40-49 years in good health and CMV-seropositive. Sample: PBMCs. This rearrangement joins TRBV6-1 to TRBJ2-5, with 10 bases lining up with TRBD2. The CDR3 region has the DNA TGTGCCAGCAGTGGACTAGCGGGCTCACAAGAGACCCAGTACTTC. It encodes CASSGLAGSQETQYF.